This TCR beta chain is from a study of blood T cell repertoires in COVID-19. Overall study: Donors in the United States, Italy and Spain gave samples during acute or convalescent COVID-19. The analysed material was cDNA or gDNA that came from T cells, B-cell-depleted T cells, or PBMCs.

The J segment lost 6 bases and the V segment lost 2 bases, leaving 9 bases of the junction unmatched. In germline, CDR1 is MNHEY, CDR2 SMNVEV (reference sequence). CDR3 length equals 18 residues. Original methodology: From reference gene primer amplification, estimates of nucleated cell counts were derived. Sequencing used immunoSEQ multiplex PCR; TCRdb keeps in-frame clones, though not all of them. The DNA was the basis for D and trimming; V, J and clone size are from that table. The table shows some 130,000 clones, with 60% to 80% occurring only once. There are a few counts of this clone. V is TRBV27 and J is TRBJ2-1; 14 nucleotides agree with TRBD2. This TCR came from a man in his sixties who had recovered from COVID-19. Material: peripheral blood. The CDR3 sequence is CASSLVSGLAGGSNEQFF. In DNA form, the CDR3 reads TGTGCCAGCAGTTTAGTCTCCGGACTAGCGGGAGGCTCCAATGAGCAGTTCTTC.